The 16 T cell receptor beta chains in this list originate from one sample, sequenced in a study of T cell responses to AZD1222 COVID-19 vaccine. Libraries were prepared by immunoSEQ multiplex PCR; TCRdb keeps only in-frame clonotypes and omits some of them. The sample includes some 92,000 clones, about 90% seen only once; the top ten take under 10%. The sequenced sample was peripheral blood, obtained on day 0 of AZD1222 vaccination. These receptors all stem from an adult in good health.

The gene calls are TRBV30 and TRBJ2-5; D may be TRBD1 or TRBD2 (5 bases each). The CDR3 contains 11 residues. Between the trimmed V and J ends, which lost 5 bases and 5 bases, there was a span of 9 bases. Germline CDR1 and CDR2: GTSNPN and SVGIG (reference sequence). The CDR3 DNA follows: TGTGCCTGGGGGGGTTCGGAGACCCAGTACTTC. This sequence encodes CAWGGSETQYF.

The genes are TRBV21-1 and TRBJ1-4; the listed D gene, TRBD1, was not tested against the DNA. TRBV21-1 is given as a pseudogene. This CDR3 has 14 amino acids. CDR3 loop: CARGRGQRNEKLFF. The DNA of the CDR3 is TGTGCCAGGGGCAGGGGGCAAAGGAATGAAAAACTGTTTTTT.

The chain joins TRBV5-1 to TRBJ1-5; no reliable D call. CDR1 and CDR2 (germline): SGHRS, YFSETQ. V was clipped by 1 base and J by 0 bases, with 2 bases between them. The CDR3 is 13 amino acids. The CDR3 region is CASSLSSNQPQHF. The DNA of the CDR3 is TGCGCCAGCAGCTTGAGTAGCAATCAGCCCCAGCATTTT.

The chain employs TRBV2 and TRBJ2-7; no reliable D call. Germline values: CDR1 SNHLY, CDR2 FYNNEI. The V gene lost 3 bases and the J gene lost 3 bases, with 12 bases spanning the gap. The CDR3 totals 14 residues. The chain's CDR3 is CASSELVTLYEQYF. The CDR3 DNA is TGTGCCAGCAGTGAGTTGGTCACCCTCTACGAGCAGTACTTC.

J is TRBJ2-3 and V is TRBV2; 10 bases agree with TRBD2. From germline, CDR1 is SNHLY and CDR2 FYNNEI. The CDR3 has 16 amino acids. After removal of 5 bases from V and 0 bases from J, the junction contained 5 bases not matched to a gene. DNA for the CDR3: TGTGCCAGCAGTTACCCTAGCGGGGGTAGCACAGATACGCAGTATTTT. Translating it yields CASSYPSGGSTDTQYF.

The rearrangement joins TRBV14 to TRBJ1-4, with D unclear. This CDR3 comprises 12 residues. In germline, CDR1 is SGHDN, CDR2 FVKESK. V lost 1 base, J lost 10 bases, and 7 bases lay in between. CDR3 bases: TGTGCCAGCAGCCAAGGAAACGGAAAACTGTTTTTT. This translates into CASSQGNGKLFF.

The genes are TRBV4-2 and TRBJ2-1; TRBD2 aligns across 11 bases. With 0 bases clipped from V and 6 bases from J, the junction kept 1 base outside the gene matches. The germline CDR1 and CDR2 sequences are LGHNA and YNFKEQ. This CDR3 comprises 15 residues. Here the CDR3 reads CASSQDSGGANEQFF. In DNA form, the CDR3 reads TGTGCCAGCAGCCAAGATAGCGGGGGGGCCAATGAGCAGTTCTTC.

Only one count was recorded for this clone. The CDR3 DNA reads as TGTGCCAGCAGCTTAGGTCGTTCGAACACTGAAGCTTTCTTT. Amino acid sequence: CASSLGRSNTEAFF. This chain joins TRBV7-8 and TRBJ1-1; D is uncertain. V was pared by 1 base and J by 1 base, with 7 bases between. Per germline, CDR1 SGHVS and CDR2 FQNEAQ. This CDR3 is 14 amino acids long.

The J gene is TRBJ2-7, the V gene TRBV5-1; 9 nucleotides match TRBD1. V was pared by 5 bases and J by 5 bases, with 20 bases of the junction left unmatched. This CDR3 is built from 18 residues. Germline loops: CDR1 SGHRS, CDR2 YFSETQ. The CDR3 protein is CASSRLTAGTGPGDEQYF. The CDR3 coding sequence is TGCGCCAGCAGTCGCCTGACGGCCGGGACAGGGCCCGGCGACGAGCAGTACTTC.

The V gene is TRBV7-5, the J gene TRBJ1-1; TRBD1 is the table's D call, not checked against the DNA. TRBV7-5 is labeled a pseudogene. The CDR3 has 15 residues. The CDR3 protein is CARSSGRLMNTEAFF. CDR3 sequence (DNA): TGTGCCAGAAGCTCAGGTCGCCTCATGAACACTGAAGCTTTCTTT.

This clone came up a few times. The J gene is TRBJ1-2, the V gene TRBV5-1; D gene uncertain. The CDR3 loop spans 17 amino acids. Trimming removed 2 bases at V and 4 bases at J, with 21 bases between. The germline V gene has CDR1 SGHRS and CDR2 YFSETQ. The CDR3: CASSFEGAGDRVYGYTF. CDR3 coding DNA: TGCGCCAGCAGCTTTGAGGGTGCGGGCGACCGGGTCTATGGCTACACCTTC.

This chain joins TRBV19 and TRBJ2-1; D possibly uses TRBD1 or TRBD2 (5 bases each). Germline CDR1 reads LNHDA; CDR2 reads SQIVND (reference sequence). The CDR3 is 14 amino acids. Trimming removed 6 bases at V and 10 bases at J, with 19 bases between. CDR3 residues: CASRNLDGTGEQFF. The CDR3 coding sequence is TGTGCCAGTAGAAACTTGGACGGGACGGGGGAGCAGTTCTTC. Combining the CDR3 with reference TRBV19 and TRBJ2-1 gives the whole variable domain DGGITQSPKYLFRKEGQNVTLSCEQNLNHDAMYWYRQDPGQGLRLIYYSQIVNDFQKGDIAEGYSVSREKKESFPLTVTSAQKNPTAFYLCASRNLDGTGEQFFGPGTRLTVL.

The chain uses TRBV13 and TRBJ2-7, with 12 bases that match TRBD1. Trimming took 6 bases from V and 6 from J; bases not matched to a gene: 12. Germline V gives CDR1 PRHDT, CDR2 FYEKMQ (reference sequence). This CDR3 is 16 amino acids long. The CDR3 bases are TGTGCCAGCAGTCGATTTGGGACAGGGGGCGAGGGCGAGCAGTACTTC. It is translated as CASSRFGTGGEGEQYF.

The chain couples TRBV12-3 or TRBV12-4 to TRBJ1-4, with TRBD1 matching 8 bases. CDR3 length: 12 residues. Trimming cost V 9 bases and J 6 bases; bases outside gene matches: 3. The CDR3 spells CASSGGHEKLFF. The CDR3 region has the DNA TGTGCCAGTTCAGGGGGCCATGAAAAACTGTTTTTT.

The chain carries TRBV11-3 and TRBJ2-3; D remains ambiguous. CDR1 and CDR2 from the germline V gene are SGHNT and YENEEA. V was cut by 3 bases and J by 6 bases, with 7 bases left in between. The CDR3 extends over 12 amino acids. For the CDR3, the DNA is TGTGCCAGCAGCTTTAGCCGGGATACGCAGTATTTT. Translated: CASSFSRDTQYF.

The chain carries TRBV5-5 and TRBJ2-3, with no clear D. Trimming shortened V by 4 bases and J by 0 bases, and 9 bases separated the two germline ends. The germline V gene encodes CDR1 SGHKS and CDR2 YYEKEE (reference sequence). The CDR3 consists of 14 residues. DNA for the CDR3: TGTGCCAGCAGCCCAACCTCCAGCACAGATACGCAGTATTTT. Amino acids: CASSPTSSTDTQYF.